A selection of T cell receptor beta chains follows, all from one sample in a study of T cells in Graves' hyperthyroidism and ophthalmopathy. MiXCR was run by TCRdb on the multiplex PCR reads, yielding one entry per CDR3 protein. The table includes roughly 420,000 distinct CDR3 sequences, around 16% detected once. The sequenced sample was blood. The receptors were sampled from a woman in her late teens or twenties with Graves' hyperthyroidism. Each CDR3 is given with its conserved first and last residue. D genes are given only for firm matches. Not every row has a clone size; where given, it reads once, few, many or a size class.

V: TRBV3-1
D: TRBD2
size: many
J: TRBJ2-3
CDR3: CASSHRLAGVSTSTDTQYF
DNA: TGTGCCAGCAGCCACAGACTAGCGGGGGTTTCGACTAGCACAGATACGCAGTATTTT

V: TRBV2
D: -
size: -
J: TRBJ2-7
CDR3: CASSVPRLRRSSSYEQYF
DNA: TGTGCCAGCAGTGTCCCCCGTCTTCGGCGGTCGAGCTCCTACGAGCAGTACTTC

V: TRBV6-5
D: TRBD2
size: few
J: TRBJ2-7
CDR3: CASSYFGGTSGYEQYF
DNA: TGTGCCAGCAGTTACTTCGGAGGGACTAGTGGCTACGAGCAGTACTTC

V: TRBV2
D: -
size: many
J: TRBJ2-5
CDR3: CASSELGGMETQYF
DNA: TGTGCCAGCAGTGAACTGGGTGGGATGGAGACCCAGTACTTC

V: TRBV12-3/TRBV12-4
D: -
size: many
J: TRBJ1-3
CDR3: CASTRGNTIYF
DNA: TGTGCCAGCACTCGTGGAAACACCATATATTTT

V: TRBV5-6
D: -
size: many
J: TRBJ2-1
CDR3: CASSLPSLHEQFF
DNA: TGTGCCAGCAGCTTGCCTAGTCTTCATGAGCAGTTCTTC

V: TRBV6-1
D: TRBD2
size: few
J: TRBJ2-2
CDR3: CASRASGVFGELFF
DNA: TGTGCCAGCAGGGCTAGCGGGGTCTTCGGGGAGCTGTTTTTT

V: TRBV2
D: -
size: many
J: TRBJ2-7
CDR3: CASSTSTGILSYEQYF
DNA: TGTGCCAGCAGTACCTCAACAGGGATCCTCTCCTACGAGCAGTACTTC

V: TRBV30
D: TRBD1
size: many
J: TRBJ1-2
CDR3: CAYRDRFPDYGYTF
DNA: TGTGCCTACCGGGACAGGTTCCCGGACTATGGCTACACCTTC

V: TRBV20-1
D: -
size: many
J: TRBJ2-7
CDR3: CSASYLQPYEQYF
DNA: TGCAGTGCTAGTTACCTCCAGCCCTACGAGCAGTACTTC

V: TRBV2
D: TRBD1
size: many
J: TRBJ2-2
CDR3: CASTRDRNTGELFF
DNA: TGTGCCAGCACCCGGGACAGGAACACCGGGGAGCTGTTTTTT

V: TRBV2
D: -
size: -
J: TRBJ1-2
CDR3: CASSQDRGRGKRGYGYTF
DNA: TGTGCCAGCAGCCAAGATCGTGGCAGGGGAAAGAGGGGATATGGCTACACCTTC

V: TRBV20-1
D: -
size: many
J: TRBJ1-6
CDR3: CSAGTYNSPLHF
DNA: TGCAGTGCTGGGACATATAATTCACCCCTCCACTTT

V: TRBV7-9
D: -
size: -
J: TRBJ1-2
CDR3: CASSLDLIRGYTF
DNA: TGTGCCAGCAGCTTAGACCTGATTCGAGGCTACACCTTC

V: TRBV11-3
D: -
size: many
J: TRBJ1-2
CDR3: CASSLALGGNYGYTF
DNA: TGTGCCAGCAGCTTAGCTCTGGGAGGAAATTATGGCTACACCTTC

V: TRBV6-1
D: TRBD2
size: many
J: TRBJ2-7
CDR3: CASSGTSGGAGEQYF
DNA: TGTGCCAGCAGTGGGACTAGCGGGGGGGCGGGAGAGCAGTACTTC

V: TRBV20-1
D: -
size: many
J: TRBJ2-1
CDR3: CSAGAATINNEQFF
DNA: TGCAGTGCTGGGGCCGCGACAATAAACAATGAGCAGTTCTTC

V: TRBV7-3
D: -
size: few
J: TRBJ2-1
CDR3: CASSFNGGEQFF
DNA: TGTGCCAGCAGTTTTAATGGGGGTGAGCAGTTCTTC

V: TRBV19
D: TRBD1
size: few
J: TRBJ1-2
CDR3: CASRRGTGGFGYTF
DNA: TGTGCCAGTAGGCGGGGGACAGGGGGCTTTGGCTACACCTTC

V: TRBV5-1
D: TRBD2
size: many
J: TRBJ2-3
CDR3: CASSLVASGGPSTDTQYF
DNA: TGCGCCAGCAGCTTGGTTGCTAGCGGGGGGCCGAGCACAGATACGCAGTATTTT

V: TRBV13
D: -
size: many
J: TRBJ2-2
CDR3: CASTLSSDAVTGELFF
DNA: TGTGCCAGCACGCTTAGTAGCGATGCAGTCACCGGGGAGCTGTTTTTT

V: TRBV28
D: TRBD1
size: -
J: TRBJ2-3
CDR3: CASSTGTGRPDTQYF
DNA: TGTGCCAGCAGCACCGGGACAGGGAGGCCAGATACGCAGTATTTT

V: TRBV7-3
D: TRBD1
size: -
J: TRBJ2-2
CDR3: CASSLGQGQTGELFF
DNA: TGTGCCAGCAGCTTGGGTCAGGGACAGACCGGGGAGCTGTTTTTT

V: TRBV20-1
D: TRBD1
size: many
J: TRBJ2-5
CDR3: CSAATGLGTQYF
DNA: TGCAGTGCTGCGACAGGGTTGGGGACCCAGTACTTC

V: TRBV18
D: -
size: many
J: TRBJ2-3
CDR3: CASSISTDTQYF
DNA: TGTGCCAGCTCAATTAGCACAGATACGCAGTATTTT

V: TRBV7-9
D: -
size: many
J: TRBJ2-1
CDR3: CASSLPGRTFLLNNEQFF
DNA: TGTGCCAGCAGCTTACCTGGCCGGACCTTCCTTTTAAACAATGAGCAGTTCTTC

V: TRBV20-1
D: TRBD2
size: few
J: TRBJ2-7
CDR3: CSARETSGPHEQYF
DNA: TGCAGTGCTAGAGAGACTAGCGGGCCCCACGAGCAGTACTTC

V: TRBV7-8
D: -
size: many
J: TRBJ2-7
CDR3: CASSYLLSLGRSYEQYF
DNA: TGTGCCAGCAGCTACCTCCTATCACTGGGACGGAGCTACGAGCAGTACTTC

V: TRBV6-1
D: -
size: many
J: TRBJ2-7
CDR3: CASSPGGSSYEQYF
DNA: TGTGCCAGCAGTCCTGGAGGGAGCTCCTACGAGCAGTACTTC

V: TRBV30
D: -
size: many
J: TRBJ1-2
CDR3: CAWNTRGGGYGYTF
DNA: TGTGCCTGGAATACCCGGGGAGGAGGGTATGGCTACACCTTC

V: TRBV28
D: -
size: many
J: TRBJ1-2
CDR3: CASTPGPDVNYGYTF
DNA: TGTGCCAGCACCCCGGGCCCTGATGTTAACTATGGCTACACCTTC

V: TRBV7-2
D: TRBD1
size: many
J: TRBJ2-3
CDR3: CASSLVGTGAPDTQYF
DNA: TGTGCCAGCAGCTTAGTGGGGACAGGCGCTCCAGATACGCAGTATTTT

V: TRBV6-1
D: -
size: few
J: TRBJ2-7
CDR3: CATQGGGGSYEQYF
DNA: TGTGCCACCCAGGGGGGAGGAGGATCCTACGAGCAGTACTTC

V: TRBV12-3/TRBV12-4
D: -
size: many
J: TRBJ2-5
CDR3: CASSFRYAVWPGVETQYF
DNA: TGTGCCAGCAGTTTTCGGTACGCTGTATGGCCCGGGGTAGAGACCCAGTACTTC

V: TRBV5-1
D: TRBD1
size: many
J: TRBJ2-3
CDR3: CASSRGQGNTDTQYF
DNA: TGCGCCAGCAGCCGTGGACAGGGGAACACAGATACGCAGTATTTT

V: TRBV5-1
D: -
size: many
J: TRBJ2-5
CDR3: CATKVDIQETQYF
DNA: TGCGCCACCAAGGTAGACATACAAGAGACCCAGTACTTC

V: TRBV30
D: -
size: many
J: TRBJ1-3
CDR3: CAWSASGTSGNTIYF
DNA: TGTGCCTGGAGTGCCTCAGGGACGTCTGGAAACACCATATATTTT

V: TRBV19
D: -
size: few
J: TRBJ1-2
CDR3: CASSRDNNYGYTF
DNA: TGTGCCAGTAGTAGGGACAATAACTATGGCTACACCTTC

V: TRBV29-1
D: TRBD1
size: many
J: TRBJ1-1
CDR3: CSVSQGVTEAFF
DNA: TGCAGCGTTAGTCAGGGGGTGACTGAAGCTTTCTTT

V: TRBV5-1
D: -
size: many
J: TRBJ2-7
CDR3: CASSLEILSEQYF
DNA: TGCGCCAGCAGCTTGGAAATCCTTAGCGAGCAGTACTTC

V: TRBV27
D: TRBD1
size: many
J: TRBJ2-5
CDR3: CASSSRDRGRPWETQYF
DNA: TGTGCCAGCAGTTCCCGGGACAGGGGCCGCCCGTGGGAGACCCAGTACTTC

V: TRBV5-4
D: -
size: few
J: TRBJ1-5
CDR3: CASSLDPYGQPQHF
DNA: TGTGCCAGCAGCTTAGACCCGTATGGTCAGCCCCAGCATTTT

V: TRBV5-1
D: TRBD1
size: -
J: TRBJ1-3
CDR3: CASSLRTHGQGGTWDTIYF
DNA: TGCGCCAGCAGCTTGAGGACCCATGGACAGGGGGGCACCTGGGACACCATATATTTT

V: TRBV3-1
D: -
size: many
J: TRBJ2-7
CDR3: CASSQDPHEQYF
DNA: TGTGCCAGCAGCCAAGATCCCCACGAGCAGTACTTC

V: TRBV18
D: -
size: -
J: TRBJ2-7
CDR3: CASSPPSNREQYF
DNA: TGTGCCAGCTCACCACCGAGTAACAGAGAGCAGTACTTC

V: TRBV7-9
D: -
size: -
J: TRBJ1-2
CDR3: CASSFGGREHYGYTF
DNA: TGTGCCAGCAGCTTTGGGGGCAGGGAGCACTATGGCTACACCTTC

V: TRBV10-3
D: -
size: -
J: TRBJ2-3
CDR3: CAIGGAGNTDTQYF
DNA: TGTGCCATCGGGGGGGCGGGCAACACAGATACGCAGTATTTT

V: TRBV5-1
D: -
size: many
J: TRBJ1-1
CDR3: CASSLDWSGNEAFF
DNA: TGCGCCAGCAGCTTGGATTGGTCAGGGAATGAAGCTTTCTTT

V: TRBV7-9
D: TRBD1
size: many
J: TRBJ2-7
CDR3: CASSLAGTGGNEQYF
DNA: TGTGCCAGCAGCTTAGCCGGGACAGGGGGCAACGAGCAGTACTTC

V: TRBV6-7
D: -
size: -
J: TRBJ2-3
CDR3: CASSPHDRGASTDTQYF
DNA: TGTGCCAGCAGTCCCCACGACCGGGGGGCCTCCACAGATACGCAGTATTTT

V: TRBV5-4
D: -
size: many
J: TRBJ1-1
CDR3: CASSLDSGRAFF
DNA: TGTGCCAGCAGCTTGGACAGCGGTCGGGCTTTCTTT

V: TRBV24-1
D: -
size: -
J: TRBJ2-1
CDR3: CATSFQDNEQFF
DNA: TGTGCCACCAGCTTCCAGGATAACGAGCAGTTCTTC

V: TRBV6-1
D: -
size: many
J: TRBJ2-7
CDR3: CASTRTVDSSYEQYF
DNA: TGTGCCAGCACCCGGACAGTTGACAGCTCCTACGAGCAGTACTTC

V: TRBV19
D: TRBD1
size: many
J: TRBJ1-1
CDR3: CASSIWTGDMNTEAFF
DNA: TGTGCCAGTAGTATCTGGACAGGTGATATGAACACTGAAGCTTTCTTT

V: TRBV18
D: TRBD1
size: few
J: TRBJ1-2
CDR3: CASSRGQADNSYGYTF
DNA: TGTGCCAGCTCACGTGGACAGGCCGATAACTCTTATGGCTACACCTTC

V: TRBV2
D: -
size: many
J: TRBJ1-5
CDR3: CASSEYVGRPQHF
DNA: TGTGCCAGCAGTGAATACGTAGGTAGGCCCCAGCATTTT